The 17 T cell receptor beta chains presented below share a single source sample, sequenced in a study of cytomegalovirus exposure and HLA in healthy donors. PCR amplification relied on 60 Vbeta primers (plus 13 Jbeta primers). Profiling relied on immunoSEQ multiplex PCR, and the TCRdb table lists in-frame clones only, not all of them. The sample has 95,000 to 150,000 clones, 70% to 80% seen once; the top ten hold approximately 9.1%. Sample: PBMCs. These TCRs come from a woman aged 50 to 60 in good health and CMV-seropositive.

CDR3: CASSQEAGGLIYNEQFF. Written as DNA, the CDR3 is TGCGCCAGCAGCCAAGAAGCGGGGGGGCTAATTTACAATGAGCAGTTCTTC. V and J are TRBV4-3 and TRBJ2-1; 10 positions match TRBD2. In germline, CDR1 is LGHNA, CDR2 YSLEER. J lost 4 bases, V lost 0 bases, and 6 bases had no gene match. This CDR3 comprises 17 residues.

The chain links TRBV4-1 to TRBJ2-2; 9 bases fit TRBD2. Trimming at V came to 1 base and at J to 1 base, leaving 13 bases not matched to a gene. Germline V gives CDR1 MGHRA, CDR2 YSYEKL. CDR3 length equals 20 residues. The CDR3 DNA sequence: TGCGCCAGCAGCCAAGGGTATGGTCCGAGACTAGCGGTGAACACCGGGGAGCTGTTTTTT. As protein: CASSQGYGPRLAVNTGELFF.

This clone was observed a handful of times. This CDR3 is CASRPTRAGELFF. Written as DNA, the CDR3 is TGTGCCAGCAGGCCGACTCGGGCCGGGGAGCTGTTTTTT. V is TRBV6-1 and J is TRBJ2-2; D unclear. The CDR3 runs 13 residues. Germline CDR1 reads MNHNS; CDR2 reads SASEGT. Trimming cost V 6 bases and J 6 bases, with 11 bases left between them.

The chain joins TRBV30 to TRBJ2-7; TRBD1 aligns across 7 bases. V shed 3 bases, J shed 6 bases, and the junction held 8 bases outside the gene matches. Germline V gives CDR1 GTSNPN, CDR2 SVGIG (reference sequence). CDR3 length equals 13 residues. The CDR3 protein is CAWREQGLGEQYF. The DNA of the CDR3 is TGTGCCTGGAGGGAACAGGGGCTGGGCGAGCAGTACTTC.

The gene calls are TRBV2 and TRBJ1-6; D uncertain. The CDR3 contains 13 residues. Germline V gives CDR1 SNHLY, CDR2 FYNNEI. The V and J ends lost 7 bases and 6 bases respectively, with 10 bases between them. This CDR3 is CASIQITNSPLHF. DNA for the CDR3: TGTGCCAGCATCCAGATTACTAATTCACCCCTCCACTTT.

The rearrangement joins TRBV28 to TRBJ2-7; D gene ambiguous. V lost 5 bases to trimming and J lost 0 bases, with 11 bases between them. CDR3 length equals 14 residues. Germline V gene data show CDR1 as MDHEN and CDR2 as SYDVKM. CDR3 residues: CASSTLDASYEQYF. Here the CDR3 DNA reads TGTGCCAGCAGTACCCTAGACGCCTCCTACGAGCAGTACTTC.

CDR3 DNA: TGTGCCAGCAGCGGACCGGGATTGGAGGATACGCAGTATTTT. The encoded protein is CASSGPGLEDTQYF. The chain employs TRBV9 and TRBJ2-3, with D possibly matching TRBD2 (5 bases). With 3 bases removed from V and 6 bases from J, the gap between germline ends came to 14 bases. CDR3 length: 14 amino acids. Germline V gene lookup returns CDR1 SGDLS and CDR2 YYNGEE.

The chain joins TRBV7-2 to TRBJ1-2, with a tentative D call TRBD1 (5 bases). Germline assignment: CDR1 SGHTA and CDR2 FQGNSA. The CDR3 totals 12 residues. The V end was cut by 1 base, the J end by 7 bases, with 7 bases between. The CDR3 DNA is TGTGCCAGCAGCTTAGACAGGTCTGGCTACACCTTC. Translated, it gives CASSLDRSGYTF. Combining the CDR3 with reference TRBV7-2 and TRBJ1-2 gives the whole variable domain GAGVSQSPSNKVTEKGKDVELRCDPISGHTALYWYRQSLGQGLEFLIYFQGNSAPDKSGLPSDRFSAERTGGSVSTLTIQRTQQEDSAVYLCASSLDRSGYTFGSGTRLTVV.

The chain uses TRBV7-2 and TRBJ1-1, with D hard to call. Looked up from germline, CDR1 is SGHTA and CDR2 is FQGNSA. Trimming stripped 1 base from V and 5 bases from J, with 14 bases between. This CDR3 is 15 amino acids long. The CDR3 nucleotides are TGTGCCAGCAGCTTAGATCCTCCAGGAAGGACTGAAGCTTTCTTT. Encoded protein: CASSLDPPGRTEAFF.

The CDR3 region is CASRNYVNTEAFF. CDR3 nucleotide sequence: TGTGCCAGCAGGAACTATGTGAACACTGAAGCTTTCTTT. This chain connects TRBV2 to TRBJ1-1; D is undetermined. This CDR3 spans 13 amino acids. Germline assignment: CDR1 SNHLY and CDR2 FYNNEI. Between the trimmed V and J ends, which lost 6 bases and 0 bases, there was a span of 8 bases.

This sequence joins TRBV7-9 and TRBJ2-7, with D maybe TRBD2 (6 bases). CDR3 size: 15 residues. V was trimmed by 5 bases and J by 2 bases, leaving 16 bases between them. The germline CDR1 and CDR2 sequences are SEHNR and FQNEAQ (reference sequence). The CDR3 coding sequence is TGTGCCAGCAGCCTTTGGACCTGGGGGGCCTACGAGCAGTACTTC. Its protein is CASSLWTWGAYEQYF.

The gene calls are TRBV9 and TRBJ1-2; D perhaps matches TRBD1 (5 bases). The CDR3 covers 16 residues. Trimming removed 4 bases from V and 4 bases from J, with 20 bases in between. Germline loops: CDR1 SGDLS, CDR2 YYNGEE. CDR3 DNA sequence: TGTGCCAGCAGCACCCAAACCGGGAGGGGCCCCTATGGCTACACCTTC. Amino acid sequence: CASSTQTGRGPYGYTF.

The rearrangement uses TRBV4-1 and TRBJ1-5; possibly TRBD1 for D (5 bases). This CDR3 is built from 18 residues. CDR1 and CDR2 (germline): MGHRA, YSYEKL. Trimming removed 1 base at V and 4 bases at J, with 20 bases between. The CDR3 reads CASSQGRAGIFRNQPQHF. Written as DNA, the CDR3 is TGCGCCAGCAGCCAAGGGAGGGCAGGGATCTTTCGGAATCAGCCCCAGCATTTT.

CDR3: CASSQAGQGLAYEQYF. The CDR3 DNA reads TGCGCCAGCAGCCAAGCTGGACAGGGGTTGGCCTACGAGCAGTACTTC. V usage is TRBV4-1 and J usage is TRBJ2-7; 9 bases are a match to TRBD1. CDR1 MGHRA and CDR2 YSYEKL come from the germline V gene. CDR3 size: 16 residues. V trimming: 1 base; J trimming: 2 bases; junction bases outside the gene matches: 6.

The gene calls are TRBV12-5 and TRBJ2-5; possible D gene TRBD1, 6 bases. CDR3 length: 14 amino acids. Trimming took off 0 bases at V and 1 base at J, with 6 bases between the two ends. CDR1 and CDR2 from the germline V gene are LGHNT and FRNRAP. The CDR3 reads CASGLVGGQETQYF. In DNA, the CDR3 is TGTGCTAGTGGTTTGGTAGGGGGCCAAGAGACCCAGTACTTC.

This chain connects TRBV7-6 to TRBJ1-6, with 7 bases that match TRBD1. Trimming removed 5 bases from V and 12 bases from J; junction bases left unmatched: 4. Germline V gives CDR1 SGHVS, CDR2 FNYEAQ. The length of the CDR3 is 12 residues. In nucleotides, the CDR3 is TGTGCCAGCAGCCTACAGGGGCAACCCCTCCACTTT. Encoded protein: CASSLQGQPLHF.

J is TRBJ2-3 and V is TRBV2, with D tentatively TRBD2 (5 bases). CDR3 length: 15 residues. Germline values: CDR1 SNHLY, CDR2 FYNNEI. V gave up 6 bases and J gave up 0 bases, with 13 bases separating them. The CDR3 here is CASRGRTSSTDTQYF. The CDR3 nucleotides are TGTGCCAGCAGAGGACGGACTTCTAGCACAGATACGCAGTATTTT.